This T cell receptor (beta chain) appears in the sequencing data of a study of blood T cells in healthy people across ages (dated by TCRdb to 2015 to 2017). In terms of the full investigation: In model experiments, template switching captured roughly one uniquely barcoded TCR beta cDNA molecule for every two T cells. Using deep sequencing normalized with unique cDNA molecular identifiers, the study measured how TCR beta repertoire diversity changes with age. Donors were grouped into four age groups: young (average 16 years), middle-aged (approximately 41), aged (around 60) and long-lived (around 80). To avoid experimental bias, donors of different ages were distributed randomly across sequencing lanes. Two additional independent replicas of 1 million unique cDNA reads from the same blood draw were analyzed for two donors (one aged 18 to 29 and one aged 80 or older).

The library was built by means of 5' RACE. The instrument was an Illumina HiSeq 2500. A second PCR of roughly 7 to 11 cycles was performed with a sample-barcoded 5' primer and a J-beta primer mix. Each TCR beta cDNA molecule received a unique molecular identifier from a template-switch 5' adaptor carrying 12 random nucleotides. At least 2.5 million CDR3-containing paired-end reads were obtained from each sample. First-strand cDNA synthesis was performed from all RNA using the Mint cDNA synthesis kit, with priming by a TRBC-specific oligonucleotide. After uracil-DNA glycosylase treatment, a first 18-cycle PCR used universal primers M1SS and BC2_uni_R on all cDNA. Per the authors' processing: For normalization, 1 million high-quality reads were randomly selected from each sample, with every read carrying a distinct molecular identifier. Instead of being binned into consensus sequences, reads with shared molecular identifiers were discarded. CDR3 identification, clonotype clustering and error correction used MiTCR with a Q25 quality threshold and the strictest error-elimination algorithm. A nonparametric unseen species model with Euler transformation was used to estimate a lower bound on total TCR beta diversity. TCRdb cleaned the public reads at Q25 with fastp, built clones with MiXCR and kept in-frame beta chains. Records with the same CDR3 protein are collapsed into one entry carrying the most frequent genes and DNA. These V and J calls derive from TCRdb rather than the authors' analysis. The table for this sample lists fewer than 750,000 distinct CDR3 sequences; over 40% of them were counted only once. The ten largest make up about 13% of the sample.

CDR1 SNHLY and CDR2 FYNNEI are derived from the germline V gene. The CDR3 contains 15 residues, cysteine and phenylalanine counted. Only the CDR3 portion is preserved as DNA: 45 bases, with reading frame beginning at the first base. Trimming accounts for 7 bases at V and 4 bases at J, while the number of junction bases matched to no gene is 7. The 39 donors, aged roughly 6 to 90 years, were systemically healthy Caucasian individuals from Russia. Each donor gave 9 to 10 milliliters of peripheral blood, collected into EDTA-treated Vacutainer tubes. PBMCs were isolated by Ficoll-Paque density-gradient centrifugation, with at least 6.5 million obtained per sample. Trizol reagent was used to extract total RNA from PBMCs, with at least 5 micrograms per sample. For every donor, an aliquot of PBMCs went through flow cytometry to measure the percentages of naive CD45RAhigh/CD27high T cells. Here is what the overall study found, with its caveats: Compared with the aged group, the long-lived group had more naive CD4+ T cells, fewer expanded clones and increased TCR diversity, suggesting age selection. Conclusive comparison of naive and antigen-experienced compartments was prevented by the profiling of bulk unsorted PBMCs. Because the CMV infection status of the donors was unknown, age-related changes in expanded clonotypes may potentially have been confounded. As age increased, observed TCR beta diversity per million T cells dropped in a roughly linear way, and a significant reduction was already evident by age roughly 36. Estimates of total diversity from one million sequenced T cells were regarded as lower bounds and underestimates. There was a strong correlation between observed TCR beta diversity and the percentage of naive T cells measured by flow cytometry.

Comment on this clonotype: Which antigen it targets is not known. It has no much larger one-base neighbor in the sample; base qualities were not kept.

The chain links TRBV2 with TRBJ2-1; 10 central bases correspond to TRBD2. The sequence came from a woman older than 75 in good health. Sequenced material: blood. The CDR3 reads CASKQLAGSYNEQFF. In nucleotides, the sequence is TGTGCCAGCAAGCAACTAGCGGGATCTTACAATGAGCAGTTCTTC.